This T cell receptor (beta chain) originates from a study of T cells in localized non-small cell lung cancer. In the case of this clone: No antigen is known for it.

The ends were cut back, 1 base at V and 1 base at J, with 7 bases in the middle. Per germline, CDR1 SGHTA and CDR2 FQGTGA. CDR3 size: 15 residues. Assay: immunoSEQ multiplex PCR; the TCRdb copy retains only in-frame clones and omits some. The data show over 50,000 clones, approximately 83% seen once. General study points: When the top 100 tumor clones were examined, a median around 58 of them also appeared in the adjacent lung, which was paired and uninvolved. The study found T cell clonality highest in uninvolved adjacent lung, above tumor. A higher density of T cells in blood coincided with extended overall survival.

The sequence was obtained from a man aged 40 to 70 with stage III lung adenocarcinoma. The sample in question was peripheral blood mononuclear cells, obtained before any cancer treatment. V gene TRBV7-3 combines with J gene TRBJ2-2, with D maybe TRBD1 (5 bases). The CDR3: CASSLNGQNTGELFF. The CDR3 DNA follows: TGTGCCAGCAGCTTAAACGGACAGAACACCGGGGAGCTGTTTTTT.